This T cell receptor beta chain is from a study of T cells after yellow fever vaccination. Whole-study context: It was SMART-Seq v4 Ultra Low Input that prepared the fractions with low cell numbers. The study, taken as a whole, reports: FACS-sorted repertoires could harbor abundant contaminating bulk-population clonotypes. Only a small proportion of the clonotypes turned up in both the CD4 and the CD8 compartments, likely arising from convergent recombination.

Worth noting for this clonotype: Its antigen remains unidentified.

Template-switching 5'RACE yielded the TCR cDNA; a universal primer site and UMIs were added in the process. TCRdb analysed the 5' RACE reads with MiXCR anew, one entry per CDR3 protein. The repertoire includes some 150,000 distinct CDR3 sequences, more than 9.5% of them detected once, and 36% sits in the top ten. J gave up 4 bases and V 5 bases, and 3 bases lay outside the gene matches. The germline V gene encodes CDR1 MNHEY and CDR2 SVGAGI. The CDR3 consists of 15 residues. The chain recombines TRBV6-5 with TRBJ2-2, with 11 bases matching TRBD1. The sequences come from CD8+ T cells sorted from PBMCs, collected 15 days after the yellow fever booster vaccination. The receptor comes from a man aged 18-30 years who received the YFV17D yellow fever vaccine. For the CDR3, the DNA is TGTGCCAGCAGTAGGGACAGGGGGACCACCGGGGAGCTGTTTTTT. The encoded protein is CASSRDRGTTGELFF.